A single T cell receptor beta chain is shown here with its context. Clones were read by immunoSEQ multiplex PCR, and TCRdb kept only the in-frame ones, dropping some. The sample contains about 150,000 clones, about four fifths of which appear only once. These data originate in a study of blood T cell repertoires in COVID-19. Germline-derived CDR1 and CDR2 are LNHDA and SQIVND (reference sequence). Trimming pared 2 bases from V and 8 bases from J, leaving 6 bases between. CDR3 length: 11 residues. This sequence originates from a man aged 25 to 45 with COVID-19, enrolled during active disease. The sequenced material came from peripheral blood. The V and J genes are TRBV19 and TRBJ1-2; D not resolved. The CDR3 DNA reads TGTGCCAGTAGTATATCTGAGGGCTACACCTTC. Translated, it gives CASSISEGYTF.